Each of the 17 T cell receptor beta chains below was sequenced from the same sample in a study of T cells in narcolepsy. Profiling relied on immunoSEQ multiplex PCR, and the TCRdb table lists in-frame clones only, not all of them. The sample lists roughly 30,000 clones, 60% to 85% occurring once. The sample consisted of memory (CD45RA-) CD4+ T cells from blood. Receptor source: a human donor in good health.

V and J are TRBV2 and TRBJ2-7, with 10 bases identical to TRBD1. This CDR3 comprises 15 residues. Germline assignment: CDR1 SNHLY and CDR2 FYNNEI. V trimming: 6 bases; J trimming: 5 bases; junction bases outside the gene matches: 10. CDR3 sequence reads: CASRPTRDRGHEQYF. The CDR3 DNA reads as TGTGCCAGCAGGCCGACCAGGGACAGGGGCCACGAGCAGTACTTC.

This chain connects TRBV11-2 to TRBJ2-5, with 7 bases fitting TRBD2. This CDR3 has 15 amino acids. After removal of 5 bases from V and 5 bases from J, the junction contained 11 bases not matched to a gene. The germline V gene encodes CDR1 SGHAT and CDR2 FQNNGV. The CDR3 DNA reads as TGTGCCAGCAGCGAAACCAGACTAGCCATTGAGACCCAGTACTTC. Translation: CASSETRLAIETQYF.

This chain's CDR3 is CASTSLAGAKNTEAFF. The CDR3 nucleotides are TGTGCCAGCACATCTCTTGCAGGGGCCAAGAACACTGAAGCTTTCTTT. The chain combines TRBV7-6 with TRBJ1-1; tentative D call: TRBD1 (6 bases). CDR1 is SGHVS, CDR2 FNYEAQ, per germline. The CDR3 extends over 16 amino acids. V lost 7 bases to trimming and J lost 1 base, with 19 bases between them.

The chain combines TRBV18 with TRBJ2-3, with D perhaps TRBD1 (5 bases). Germline CDR1 is KGHSH and CDR2 is LQKENI. This CDR3 is 12 amino acids long. V was clipped by 6 bases and J by 6 bases, with 10 bases between them. CDR3 nucleotides: TGTGCCAGCTCCCCTAGGGGCGATACGCAGTATTTT. It encodes CASSPRGDTQYF.

Remarks on this clone: In the same sample, other DNA sequences code for this CDR3. This rearrangement joins TRBV9 to TRBJ1-3; D remains ambiguous. V was clipped by 4 bases and J by 3 bases, with 5 bases between them. Looked up from germline, CDR1 is SGDLS and CDR2 is YYNGEE. CDR3 length: 12 amino acids. The CDR3 DNA is TGTGCCAGCAGCCGGAGTGGAAACACCATATATTTT. It codes for CASSRSGNTIYF.

This chain links TRBV7-2 with TRBJ2-7, with D unclear. From germline, CDR1 is SGHTA and CDR2 FQGNSA. This CDR3 is built from 14 residues. Trimming removed 4 bases at V and 0 bases at J, with 10 bases between. The CDR3 spells CASSSHSTSYEQYF. The CDR3 region has the DNA TGTGCCAGCAGCTCTCACTCTACCTCCTACGAGCAGTACTTC.

This chain uses TRBV28 with TRBJ1-2, with D unclear. CDR1 is MDHEN and CDR2 is SYDVKM in the germline V gene. The CDR3 extends over 14 amino acids. Deletions cut 5 bases from V and 6 bases from J, with 16 bases between. The CDR3, as DNA: TGTGCCAGCAGTCCCCCCGGCAGAGTCCATGGCTACACCTTC. Translation gives CASSPPGRVHGYTF.

The rearrangement links TRBV5-1 to TRBJ2-1; maybe TRBD1 (5 bases). Trimming removed 1 base from V and 4 bases from J, with 15 bases in between. The CDR3 totals 16 residues. Per the germline V gene, CDR1 is SGHRS and CDR2 is YFSETQ. The CDR3 loop is CASSLQLQVTYNEQFF. DNA of the CDR3: TGCGCCAGCAGCTTGCAGTTACAGGTCACGTACAATGAGCAGTTCTTC.

Here the CDR3 DNA reads TGTGCCAGCTCACAGGACGGGTCTATCCACTCCTACGAGCAGTACTTC. It is translated as CASSQDGSIHSYEQYF. This chain connects TRBV18 to TRBJ2-7, with D uncertain. Trimming cost V 4 bases and J 0 bases, with 16 bases left between them. This CDR3 spans 16 amino acids. The germline gives CDR1 KGHSH, CDR2 LQKENI.

This sequence joins TRBV6-6 and TRBJ2-1; no firm D call. V dropped 6 bases and J dropped 5 bases, with 8 bases sitting between them. CDR3 length equals 12 residues. Germline values: CDR1 MNHNY, CDR2 SVGAGI (reference sequence). In nucleotides, the CDR3 is TGTGCCAGCAGCCCGTCCGACAATGAGCAGTTCTTC. Translating gives CASSPSDNEQFF.

The chain has TRBV11-2 and TRBJ2-5, with D perhaps TRBD1 or TRBD2 (5 bases each). Between the trimmed V and J ends, which lost 4 bases and 7 bases, there was a span of 19 bases. CDR3 length: 15 amino acids. Germline lookup yields CDR1 SGHAT and CDR2 FQNNGV. CDR3 loop: CASSSPGNFGGTQYF. The CDR3 nucleotides read TGTGCCAGCAGCTCGCCGGGAAACTTTGGGGGGACCCAGTACTTC.

The CDR3 is CASSLVAGTTYNEQFF. CDR3 coding DNA: TGCGCCAGCAGCCTCGTAGCGGGCACTACCTACAATGAGCAGTTCTTC. The J gene is TRBJ2-1, the V gene TRBV5-1; 7 bases are shared with TRBD2. Unmatched junction bases numbered 9, after V lost 4 bases and J lost 2 bases. Germline lookup yields CDR1 SGHRS and CDR2 YFSETQ. This CDR3 is 16 amino acids long.

The chain is built from TRBV7-6 and TRBJ1-1, with D possibly TRBD1 on 5 matching bases. The CDR3 loop spans 14 amino acids. CDR1 is SGHVS, CDR2 FNYEAQ, per germline. With 6 bases removed from V and 1 base from J, the gap between germline ends came to 12 bases. As DNA, the CDR3 is TGTGCCAGCAGTTTCGGACAAGCGAACACTGAAGCTTTCTTT. Residues: CASSFGQANTEAFF.

The chain combines TRBV7-2 with TRBJ2-7; a possible D gene is TRBD2 (5 bases). CDR1 is SGHTA, CDR2 FQGNSA, per germline. The CDR3 runs 15 residues. V gave up 5 bases and J gave up 5 bases, with 19 bases separating them. The CDR3 DNA follows: TGTGCCAGCAGCCCGACGGCGGGCCAAGGCAACGAGCAGTACTTC. Translating gives CASSPTAGQGNEQYF.

The gene calls are TRBV7-2 and TRBJ1-2; 9 positions agree with TRBD1. There are 15 residues in the CDR3. The germline V gene encodes CDR1 SGHTA and CDR2 FQGNSA. V trimming: 5 bases; J trimming: 4 bases; junction bases outside the gene matches: 8. In DNA, the CDR3 is TGTGCCAGCAGCCAAGATACAGGGGGCTTCTATGGCTACACCTTC. It encodes CASSQDTGGFYGYTF.

Details on this clone: Other DNA sequences in this sample translate to the same CDR3. The rearrangement uses TRBV5-1 and TRBJ2-1; the D call may be TRBD1 or TRBD2 (6 bases each). V was trimmed by 1 base and J by 5 bases, leaving 7 bases between them. The CDR3 has 13 residues. Germline assignment: CDR1 SGHRS and CDR2 YFSETQ. CDR3 amino acids: CASSLRGDNEQFF. Here the CDR3 DNA reads TGCGCCAGCAGCTTGAGGGGGGACAATGAGCAGTTCTTC.

This chain links TRBV10-3 with TRBJ2-5; D remains ambiguous. The ends were cut back, 3 bases at V and 5 bases at J, with 13 bases in the middle. Germline V CDR1 and CDR2: ENHRY, SYGVKD. The CDR3 runs to 14 residues. This CDR3 is CAISDPRRWETQYF. The CDR3 DNA follows: TGTGCCATCAGTGACCCGCGTCGGTGGGAGACCCAGTACTTC.